The 26 T cell receptor beta chains given below trace back to one sample, sequenced in a study of blood T cell repertoires in COVID-19. Assay: immunoSEQ multiplex PCR; the TCRdb copy retains only in-frame clones and omits some. Among about 350,000 clones, about 88% were seen once, and the ten largest hold roughly 1%. The sequencing sample was made of PBMCs or T cells enriched from blood (not recorded which). The receptors shown here come from a woman in her twenties or thirties who had recovered from COVID-19.

The count of this clone is one. The chain uses TRBV27 and TRBJ1-6; TRBD1 aligns across 7 bases. The CDR3 consists of 14 residues. CDR1 and CDR2 from the germline V gene are MNHEY and SMNVEV (reference sequence). With V trimmed by 5 bases and J by 10 bases, 8 bases remained unmatched. CDR3 protein: CASSVQTGRSPLHF. The DNA for the CDR3 is TGTGCCAGCAGTGTGCAGACAGGGCGGTCACCCCTCCACTTT.

V and J are TRBV7-9 and TRBJ2-3; TRBD2 matches at 9 bases. J was trimmed by 5 bases and V by 4 bases; bases with no gene match: 10. The CDR3 covers 16 residues. Germline V gene data show CDR1 as SEHNR and CDR2 as FQNEAQ (reference sequence). CDR3 sequence (DNA): TGTGCCAGCAGCTCCACAAATCTAGCGGGAATAGATACGCAGTATTTT. Translation: CASSSTNLAGIDTQYF.

The gene calls are TRBV10-2 and TRBJ1-2, with TRBD1 matching 9 bases. The CDR3 loop spans 16 amino acids. The germline CDR1 and CDR2 sequences are WSHSY and SAAADI. Losses at the gene ends were 6 bases for V and 0 bases for J; bases not matched to a gene: 8. The CDR3 nucleotides read TGCGCCAGCAGCCCCGGGACAGGGAGAGCTAACTATGGCTACACCTTC. It codes for CASSPGTGRANYGYTF.

J is TRBJ1-4 and V is TRBV28; no clear D gene. This CDR3 has 14 amino acids. V was clipped by 3 bases and J by 10 bases, with 15 bases between them. Looked up from germline, CDR1 is MDHEN and CDR2 is SYDVKM. CDR3 region: CASSFRGLTGKLFF. The CDR3 DNA sequence: TGTGCCAGCAGTTTCCGAGGGTTGACCGGAAAACTGTTTTTT.

The V gene is TRBV25-1, the J gene TRBJ1-6; a possible D gene is TRBD1 (6 bases). The germline V gene has CDR1 MGHDK and CDR2 SYGVNS. This CDR3 comprises 16 residues. V was shortened by 3 bases and J by 6 bases, with 15 bases between the two germline ends. DNA of the CDR3: TGTGCCAGCAGTGATTTTGGGGGCGCGGGTAATTCACCCCTCCACTTT. Its translation is CASSDFGGAGNSPLHF.

The chain joins TRBV7-8 to TRBJ2-1; 10 positions match TRBD2. Germline CDR1 is SGHVS and CDR2 is FQNEAQ. The CDR3 has 15 residues. Trimming took 6 bases from V and 5 from J; bases not matched to a gene: 7. This CDR3 is CASRLLAGTHNEQFF. CDR3 in DNA: TGTGCCAGCAGGTTACTAGCGGGGACCCACAATGAGCAGTTCTTC.

The chain recombines TRBV28 with TRBJ1-5; D might be TRBD1 (5 bases). Trimming left V 6 bases short and J 0 bases short, with 9 bases between. CDR1 and CDR2 from the germline V gene are MDHEN and SYDVKM. The CDR3 sequence is 14 residues long. The CDR3 region is CASSRGASNQPQHF. The CDR3 coding sequence is TGTGCCAGCAGCCGTGGGGCTAGCAATCAGCCCCAGCATTTT.

V is TRBV13 and J is TRBJ2-7; 9 bases match TRBD1. Trimming cost V 5 bases and J 4 bases; bases outside gene matches: 6. Germline V gene data show CDR1 as PRHDT and CDR2 as FYEKMQ (reference sequence). This CDR3 has 14 amino acids. CDR3 protein: CASSGNRGPYEQYF. CDR3 coding DNA: TGTGCCAGCAGCGGAAACAGGGGGCCGTACGAGCAGTACTTC. The variable domain in full, completed from reference TRBV13 and TRBJ2-7, reads AAGVIQSPRHLIKEKRETATLKCYPIPRHDTVYWYQQGPGQDPQFLISFYEKMQSDKGSIPDRFSAQQFSDYHSELNMSSLELGDSALYFCASSGNRGPYEQYFGPGTRLTVT.

This rearrangement joins TRBV5-4 to TRBJ1-3; possibly TRBD1 for D (5 bases). The germline CDR1 and CDR2 sequences are SGHNT and YYREEE (reference sequence). The CDR3 contains 15 residues. Trimming pared 1 base from V and 0 bases from J, leaving 8 bases between. The CDR3 is CASSLQGYSGNTIYF. The CDR3 DNA reads TGTGCCAGCAGCTTGCAGGGATACTCTGGAAACACCATATATTTT.

The genes are TRBV29-1 and TRBJ1-2; possibly TRBD1 for D (6 bases). Looked up from germline, CDR1 is SQVTM and CDR2 is ANQGSEA. V was pared by 6 bases and J by 1 base, with 12 bases between. This CDR3 region has 13 residues. This CDR3 is CSVARTVNYGYTF. The CDR3 DNA sequence: TGCAGCGTGGCCCGGACAGTTAACTATGGCTACACCTTC.

This clone has just one count. The chain links TRBV9 to TRBJ1-1, with D possibly matching TRBD1 (6 bases). This CDR3 contains 15 residues. V was pared by 4 bases and J by 2 bases, with 15 bases between. Germline assignment: CDR1 SGDLS and CDR2 YYNGEE. Here the CDR3 reads CASSQGSFLNTEAFF. CDR3 DNA: TGTGCCAGCAGCCAGGGGTCCTTCCTAAACACTGAAGCTTTCTTT.

The CDR3 region is CASSPGDVTRAYGYTF. The CDR3, as DNA: TGCGCCAGCAGCCCAGGGGACGTTACAAGGGCCTATGGCTACACCTTC. The rearrangement links TRBV5-1 to TRBJ1-2; perhaps TRBD1 as D (6 bases). There are 16 residues in the CDR3. Germline V gene lookup returns CDR1 SGHRS and CDR2 YFSETQ. Trimming removed 4 bases from V and 4 bases from J, with 20 bases in between.

DNA for the CDR3: TGCAGCGTTGGTGGCACAGGGATCCAAGAGACCCAGTACTTC. Residues: CSVGGTGIQETQYF. V gene TRBV29-1 combines with J gene TRBJ2-5; TRBD1 might be the D (6 bases). The germline V and J ends were trimmed by 4 bases and 1 base, with 13 bases remaining between them. In germline, CDR1 is SQVTM, CDR2 ANQGSEA. The length of the CDR3 is 14 residues.

The genes are TRBV4-2 and TRBJ2-1; 9 positions agree with TRBD2. CDR1 LGHNA and CDR2 YNFKEQ come from the germline V gene. The CDR3 is 15 amino acids. V was pared by 4 bases and J by 8 bases, with 9 bases of the junction left unmatched. CDR3 coding DNA: TGTGCCAGCAGCCTTAGGACTAGCGAGGGGGATGAGCAGTTCTTC. Translated, it gives CASSLRTSEGDEQFF.

With regard to this clone: The junction departs from the called germline gene at one end, perhaps through a read error. This sequence joins TRBV5-5 and TRBJ2-3, with 15 positions matching TRBD2. In germline, CDR1 is SGHKS, CDR2 YYEKEE (reference sequence). The CDR3 loop spans 20 amino acids. For the CDR3, the DNA is TGCGCCAGCAGCTTGAGGTTTTGGACTAGCGGGGGGGGAGCCACAGATACGCAGTATTTT. The encoded protein is CASSLRFWTSGGGATDTQYF.

The chain carries TRBV19 and TRBJ1-5, with D uncertain. Trimming removed 4 bases from V and 2 bases from J, with 15 bases in between. CDR3 length: 16 amino acids. Germline-derived CDR1 and CDR2 are LNHDA and SQIVND (reference sequence). CDR3 sequence reads: CASSTPREPGNQPQHF. The CDR3 nucleotides are TGTGCCAGTAGTACGCCGAGGGAACCGGGCAATCAGCCCCAGCATTTT.

The chain joins TRBV3-1 (or the pseudogene TRBV3-2) to TRBJ1-6; 7 bases align to TRBD1. Germline CDR1 and CDR2: LGHDT and YNNKEL (reference sequence). J was trimmed by 3 bases and V by 1 base; bases with no gene match: 6. This CDR3 has 17 amino acids. This CDR3 reads CASSQGSTGSYNSPLHF. CDR3 DNA sequence: TGTGCCAGCAGCCAAGGCTCGACAGGGAGCTATAATTCACCCCTCCACTTT.

This clone was seen once. The chain combines TRBV7-2 with TRBJ1-3; weak D call: TRBD1 (6 bases). This CDR3 has 16 amino acids. CDR1 is SGHTA and CDR2 is FQGNSA in the germline V gene. V gave up 5 bases and J gave up 0 bases, with 14 bases separating them. The CDR3 loop is CASSRGQLLSGNTIYF. The CDR3 DNA is TGTGCCAGCAGCCGTGGACAGCTGCTCTCTGGAAACACCATATATTTT.

Turning to this clone: Distinct nucleotide sequences in the sample also encode this CDR3. The J gene is TRBJ2-7, the V gene TRBV18, with D tentatively TRBD2 (6 bases). The CDR3 loop spans 11 amino acids. CDR1 and CDR2 (germline): KGHSH, LQKENI. V gave up 3 bases and J gave up 6 bases, with 6 bases separating them. The CDR3 reads CASSPGGEQYF. CDR3 DNA sequence: TGTGCCAGCTCACCGGGGGGCGAGCAGTACTTC.

The rearrangement joins TRBV20-1 to TRBJ2-1, with D tentatively TRBD2 (5 bases). Germline loops: CDR1 DFQATT, CDR2 SNEGSKA (reference sequence). V was trimmed by 3 bases and J by 0 bases, leaving 9 bases between them. The CDR3 extends over 14 amino acids. This chain's CDR3 is CSASGTSSYNEQFF. In nucleotides, the CDR3 is TGCAGTGCTAGTGGCACTAGCTCCTACAATGAGCAGTTCTTC.

The rearrangement links TRBV28 to TRBJ2-3, with TRBD1 matching over 7 bases. Looked up from germline, CDR1 is MDHEN and CDR2 is SYDVKM. The CDR3 length is 16 residues. The trim removed 5 bases at V and 0 bases at J, leaving 8 bases unmatched. The CDR3 DNA sequence: TGTGCCAGCAGTGCGCCCGGGACAGCTAGCACAGATACGCAGTATTTT. This translates into CASSAPGTASTDTQYF.

This chain joins TRBV28 and TRBJ2-2, with 10 nucleotides matching TRBD1. The CDR3 spans 14 residues. Trimming removed 7 bases from V and 6 bases from J; junction bases left unmatched: 5. Germline assignment: CDR1 MDHEN and CDR2 SYDVKM. DNA of the CDR3: TGTGCCAGCAACCCGACAGGGGGCCCCGGGGAGCTGTTTTTT. It translates to CASNPTGGPGELFF.

The rearrangement uses TRBV5-8 and TRBJ1-5; no firm D call. This CDR3 has 15 amino acids. The germline V gene has CDR1 SGHTS and CDR2 YDEGEE. Trimming left V 0 bases short and J 0 bases short, with 7 bases between. CDR3 residues: CASSLGVNSNQPQHF. CDR3 coding DNA: TGTGCCAGCAGCTTGGGTGTAAATAGCAATCAGCCCCAGCATTTT.

The chain combines TRBV28 with TRBJ1-5, with 9 bases fitting TRBD1. Germline V CDR1 and CDR2: MDHEN, SYDVKM. The length of the CDR3 is 15 residues. The V and J ends lost 6 bases and 1 base, in that order; junction bases with no gene match: 4. This CDR3 is CASSRDRESNQPQHF. CDR3 DNA sequence: TGTGCCAGCAGCCGGGACAGGGAGAGCAATCAGCCCCAGCATTTT.

CDR3 DNA: TGTGCCAGCGTGCTGGGGGCGGGGGCCTTCTATGGCTACACCTTC. Protein sequence: CASVLGAGAFYGYTF. This chain links TRBV28 with TRBJ1-2, with D tentatively TRBD1 (6 bases). Germline lookup yields CDR1 MDHEN and CDR2 SYDVKM. Between the trimmed V and J ends, which lost 8 bases and 4 bases, there was a span of 20 bases. This CDR3 spans 15 amino acids.

The genes are TRBV19 and TRBJ2-1, with 9 bases identical to TRBD1. Germline loops: CDR1 LNHDA, CDR2 SQIVND (reference sequence). This CDR3 has 15 residues. Trimming took 1 base from V and 4 from J; bases not matched to a gene: 2. CDR3 residues: CASSIVGTGYNEQFF. CDR3 coding DNA: TGTGCCAGTAGTATAGTTGGGACAGGGTACAATGAGCAGTTCTTC.